These T cell receptor beta chains were read from a single sample in a study of cytomegalovirus exposure and HLA in healthy donors. Some clones are missing from TCRdb's copy, which holds only in-frame ones; the method was immunoSEQ multiplex PCR. This sample has some 110,000 clones; 76% occur once, and the top ten carry around 8.4%. Material for sequencing was PBMCs. Every receptor here comes from a man between 40 and 49 years old in good health and CMV-seropositive. Each CDR3 is given with its conserved first and last residue.

J	V	length	CDR3
TRBJ2-1	TRBV7-3	15	CASSRWGGVNNEQFF
TRBJ1-5	TRBV29-1	12	CSVGGGNQPQHF
TRBJ2-3	TRBV11-2	14	CASSLGQGPDTQYF
TRBJ1-1	TRBV5-8	16	CASTLGGRGALTEAFF
TRBJ2-3	TRBV10-3	15	CAISEVGDNTDTQYF
TRBJ2-1	TRBV29-1	12	CSVRTSNNEQFF
TRBJ2-1	TRBV2	15	CASSPREGARNEQFF
TRBJ1-4	TRBV9	13	CASSGDPTGTVFF
TRBJ2-1	TRBV7-2	16	CASSLAGTSTYNEQFF
TRBJ1-6	TRBV5-8	13	CASTLEPGSPLHF
TRBJ1-5	TRBV27	15	CASSLSPEGNQPQHF
TRBJ1-2	TRBV19	13	CASSLRDSYGYTF
TRBJ2-1	TRBV18	18	CASSDKTTGKSSYNEQFF
TRBJ2-3	TRBV2	19	CASSRRGTSGTGGTDTQYF
TRBJ2-7	TRBV11-2	12	CASSLYRGQQYF
TRBJ2-1	TRBV9	15	CASSVSGSQSNEQFF
TRBJ1-6	TRBV5-4	15	CASSLGQGLNSPLHF
TRBJ1-3	TRBV10-3	15	CAISAVQRSGNTIYF
TRBJ2-1	TRBV27	13	CASTGGGKNEQFF
TRBJ1-5	TRBV19	16	CASSIVSLGGAQPQHF
TRBJ1-2	TRBV28	15	CASSLSDRSGYGYTF
TRBJ2-1	TRBV5-6	14	CASSPDRGRGEQFF
TRBJ1-2	TRBV2	14	CASSPQGPVEGYTF
TRBJ2-1	TRBV5-1	13	CASSSQGGDEQFF
TRBJ1-2	TRBV4-2	15	CASSQVGSAFYGYTF
TRBJ1-2	TRBV7-9	13	CASSPGGGYGYTF
TRBJ1-1	TRBV6-5	14	CASSYFGSDTEAFF
TRBJ1-2	TRBV19	15	CASSILAGGNYGYTF
TRBJ2-1	TRBV7-9	12	CASSLLEREQFF
TRBJ2-2	TRBV7-3	14	CASSSQMNTGELFF
TRBJ2-2	TRBV6-1	18	CASSEVIIGGAGTGELFF
TRBJ2-5	TRBV28	16	CASSFREGRNQETQYF
TRBJ1-1	TRBV2	15	CASSAGKTLPGEAFF
TRBJ2-1	TRBV2	14	CASSDRGRNNEQFF
TRBJ2-4	TRBV28	20	CASRPPSLGAWWSTKNIQYF
TRBJ2-7	TRBV7-9	14	CASGGGQAIYEQYF
TRBJ2-1	TRBV6-1	12	CASTPLYNEQFF
TRBJ2-1	TRBV19	16	CASSSYFNLPYNEQFF
TRBJ2-2	TRBV18	16	CASSQGLAGNTGELFF
TRBJ2-2	TRBV25-1	15	CASSVGDTNTGELFF